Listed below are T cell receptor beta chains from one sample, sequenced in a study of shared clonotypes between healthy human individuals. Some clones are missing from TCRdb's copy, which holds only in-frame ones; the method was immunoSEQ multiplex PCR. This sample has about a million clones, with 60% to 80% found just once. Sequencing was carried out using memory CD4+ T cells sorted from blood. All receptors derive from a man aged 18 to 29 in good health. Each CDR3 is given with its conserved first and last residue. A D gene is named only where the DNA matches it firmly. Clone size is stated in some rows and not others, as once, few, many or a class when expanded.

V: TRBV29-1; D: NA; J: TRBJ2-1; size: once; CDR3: CIVTAQASYNEQFF; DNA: TGCATCGTGACAGCTCAGGCCTCCTACAATGAGCAGTTCTTC
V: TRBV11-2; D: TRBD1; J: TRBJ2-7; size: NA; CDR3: CASSLEGQGARYF; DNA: TGTGCCAGCAGCTTAGAGGGACAGGGGGCCAGGTACTTC
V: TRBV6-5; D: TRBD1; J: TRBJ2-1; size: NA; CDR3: CASSRQGVANEQFF; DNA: TGTGCCAGCAGCCGACAGGGGGTAGCGAATGAGCAGTTCTTC
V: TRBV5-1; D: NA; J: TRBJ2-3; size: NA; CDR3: CASRTGLVETDTQYF; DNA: TGCGCCAGCCGGACAGGACTAGTGGAGACAGATACGCAGTATTTT
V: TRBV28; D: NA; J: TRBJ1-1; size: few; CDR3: CASSSPGGGTEAFF; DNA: TGTGCCAGCAGTTCTCCGGGAGGAGGGACTGAAGCTTTCTTT
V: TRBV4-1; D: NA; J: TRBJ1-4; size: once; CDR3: CASSQLSGTAAEKLFF; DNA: TGCGCCAGCAGCCAATTATCCGGGACCGCTGCCGAAAAACTGTTTTTT
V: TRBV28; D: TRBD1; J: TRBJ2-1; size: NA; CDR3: CASSPQDRFKNEQFF; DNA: TGTGCCAGCAGTCCCCAGGACAGGTTTAAAAATGAGCAGTTCTTC
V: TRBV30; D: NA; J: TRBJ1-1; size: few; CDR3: CAWSKGDRSMNTEAFF; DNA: TGTGCCTGGAGTAAAGGCGACAGGAGCATGAACACTGAAGCTTTCTTT
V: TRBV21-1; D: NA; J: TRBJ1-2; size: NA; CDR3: CASSKYGGYTF; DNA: TGTGCCAGCAGCAAATATGGTGGCTACACCTTC
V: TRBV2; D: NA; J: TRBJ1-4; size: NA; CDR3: CASMGGANEKLFF; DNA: TGTGCCAGCATGGGGGGGGCTAATGAAAAACTGTTTTTT
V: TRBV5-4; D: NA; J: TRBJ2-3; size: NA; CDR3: CASSLGDTDTQYF; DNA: TGTGCCAGCAGCTTGGGAGACACAGATACGCAGTATTTT
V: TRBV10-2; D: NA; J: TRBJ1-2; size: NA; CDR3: CASSERGAYGYTF; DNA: TGCGCCAGCAGTGAGCGGGGGGCTTATGGCTACACCTTC
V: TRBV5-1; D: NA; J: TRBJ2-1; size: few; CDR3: CASTPSGNNEQFF; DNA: TGCGCCAGCACGCCCTCCGGTAACAATGAGCAGTTCTTC
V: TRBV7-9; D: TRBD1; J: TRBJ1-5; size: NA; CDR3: CASTEGQGTNQPQHF; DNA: TGTGCCAGCACCGAGGGACAGGGGACCAATCAGCCCCAGCATTTT
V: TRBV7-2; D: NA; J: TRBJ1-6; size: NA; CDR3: CASSSRQFNSPLHF; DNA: TGTGCCAGCAGCTCCCGGCAGTTTAATTCACCCCTCCACTTT
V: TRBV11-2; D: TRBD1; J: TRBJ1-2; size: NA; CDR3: CASSLNEDRGRRGYTF; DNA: TGTGCCAGCAGCTTAAACGAAGACAGGGGGCGACGTGGCTACACCTTC
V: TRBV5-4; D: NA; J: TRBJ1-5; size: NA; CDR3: CASSDGTINQPQHF; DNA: TGTGCCAGCAGCGACGGGACTATCAATCAGCCCCAGCATTTT
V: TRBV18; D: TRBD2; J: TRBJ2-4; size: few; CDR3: CASSPSGAGGSKNIQYF; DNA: TGTGCCAGCTCACCATCGGGAGCGGGAGGGTCCAAAAACATTCAGTACTTC
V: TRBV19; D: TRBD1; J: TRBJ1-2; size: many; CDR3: CASSTDRGGGGYTF; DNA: TGTGCCAGTAGCACCGACAGGGGAGGTGGTGGCTACACCTTC
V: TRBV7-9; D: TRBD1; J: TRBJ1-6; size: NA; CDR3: CASSLGIDRETANSPLHF; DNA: TGTGCCAGCAGCTTAGGGATCGACAGGGAAACGGCTAATTCACCCCTCCACTTT
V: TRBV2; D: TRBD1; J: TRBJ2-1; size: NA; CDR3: CASSAQGVSYNEQFF; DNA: TGTGCCAGCAGTGCACAGGGGGTCTCCTACAATGAGCAGTTCTTC
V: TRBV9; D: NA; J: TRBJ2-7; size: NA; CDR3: CASSVDGGPSYEQYF; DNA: TGTGCCAGCAGCGTAGATGGCGGGCCGTCCTACGAGCAGTACTTC
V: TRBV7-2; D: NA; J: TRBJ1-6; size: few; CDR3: CASSPRDRWNSPLHF; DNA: TGTGCCAGCAGCCCGAGGGACCGTTGGAATTCACCCCTCCACTTT
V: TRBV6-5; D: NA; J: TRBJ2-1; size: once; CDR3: CASSLVRYNEQFF; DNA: TGTGCCAGCAGTTTGGTCCGCTACAATGAGCAGTTCTTC
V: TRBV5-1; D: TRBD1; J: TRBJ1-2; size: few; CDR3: CASSTGASYGYTF; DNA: TGCGCCAGCAGCACAGGGGCGTCCTATGGCTACACCTTC
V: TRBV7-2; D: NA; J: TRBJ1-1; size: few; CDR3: CASSSPAHPEAFF; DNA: TGTGCCAGCAGCTCCCCCGCGCACCCTGAAGCTTTCTTT
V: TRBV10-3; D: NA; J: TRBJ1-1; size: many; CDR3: CAIRSPAGPNTEAFF; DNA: TGTGCCATCAGATCCCCCGCAGGGCCGAACACTGAAGCTTTCTTT
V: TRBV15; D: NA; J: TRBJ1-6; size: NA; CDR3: CATSPGGAGNSPLHF; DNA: TGTGCCACCAGCCCGGGGGGGGCAGGTAATTCACCCCTCCACTTT
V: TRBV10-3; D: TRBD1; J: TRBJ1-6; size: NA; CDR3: CAISPNRDRENSPLHF; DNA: TGTGCCATCAGTCCCAATCGGGACAGGGAAAATTCACCCCTCCACTTT
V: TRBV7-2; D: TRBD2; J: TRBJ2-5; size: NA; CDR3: CASSSGTSGITTQYF; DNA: TGTGCCAGCAGCAGCGGGACTAGCGGGATTACGACCCAGTACTTC
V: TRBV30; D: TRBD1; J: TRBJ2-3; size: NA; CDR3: CAWSRGEGATDTQYF; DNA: TGTGCCTGGAGCCGGGGAGAGGGGGCCACAGATACGCAGTATTTT
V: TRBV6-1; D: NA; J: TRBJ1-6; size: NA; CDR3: CASSAAGRGSPLHF; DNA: TGTGCCAGCAGTGCCGCGGGGAGGGGTTCACCCCTCCACTTT
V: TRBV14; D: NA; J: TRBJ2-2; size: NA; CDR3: CASSLWTGELFF; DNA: TGTGCCAGCAGCCTGTGGACCGGGGAGCTGTTTTTT
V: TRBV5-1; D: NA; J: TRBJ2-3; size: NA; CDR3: CASSILGGPTDTQYF; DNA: TGCGCCAGCAGCATACTGGGGGGGCCGACAGATACGCAGTATTTT
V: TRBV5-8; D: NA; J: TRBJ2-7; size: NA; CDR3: CASSLSSRTYEQYF; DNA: TGTGCCAGCAGCTTGAGTTCCAGAACCTACGAGCAGTACTTC
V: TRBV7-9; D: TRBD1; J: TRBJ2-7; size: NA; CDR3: CASSLRQGAYEQYF; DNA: TGTGCCAGCAGCTTAAGACAGGGGGCTTACGAGCAGTACTTC
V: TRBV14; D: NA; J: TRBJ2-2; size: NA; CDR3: CASSQNGANTGELFF; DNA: TGTGCCAGCAGCCAAAACGGAGCGAACACCGGGGAGCTGTTTTTT
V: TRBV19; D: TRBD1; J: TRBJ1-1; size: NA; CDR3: CASRMGQPNTEAFF; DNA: TGTGCCAGCCGAATGGGACAGCCGAACACTGAAGCTTTCTTT
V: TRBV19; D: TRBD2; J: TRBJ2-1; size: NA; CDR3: CASSRPGGSYNEQFF; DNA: TGTGCCAGTAGTAGGCCGGGGGGGTCCTACAATGAGCAGTTCTTC